This T cell receptor beta chain stems from a study of T cells in Graves' hyperthyroidism and ophthalmopathy. The length of the CDR3 is 17 residues. CDR1 is LNHDA, CDR2 SQIVND, per germline (reference sequence). The germline V and J ends were trimmed by 7 bases and 2 bases, with 21 bases remaining between them. The TCR beta CDR3 regions underwent amplification using RNA transcripts as the source. HTBI primers were employed in a first-round RT-PCR of the TCR CDR3. TCRdb reprocessed the multiplex PCR reads via MiXCR and lists one record per CDR3 protein. Of 250,000 to 300,000 distinct CDR3 sequences detected, roughly 18% appear once; the ten largest clones hold just under 40%.

The source is a man in his forties or fifties with Graves' ophthalmopathy. Material for sequencing was blood. The rearrangement joins TRBV19 to TRBJ2-1; D is tentatively TRBD1 or TRBD2 (6 bases each). The CDR3 DNA is TGTGCCAGTAAGCGTAGTATCGGGGGCTATACCTACAATGAGCAGTTCTTC. Translated: CASKRSIGGYTYNEQFF.